This T cell receptor beta chain was documented in a study of T cell responses to AZD1222 COVID-19 vaccine. General study findings and limits: At baseline, seropositivity was found in only five or six AZD1222 recipients.

Generated by immunoSEQ multiplex PCR, the TCRdb table keeps only in-frame clones and is missing some. Here the sample spans about 160,000 clones, 75% to 95% being singletons. Comment on this clone: What it recognizes is unknown.

The CDR3 contains 16 residues. Germline values: CDR1 SGHAT, CDR2 FQNNGV. With V trimmed by 3 bases and J by 0 bases, 7 bases remained unmatched. The TCR sequence derives from an adult who received the AZD1222 COVID-19 vaccine. The sequences come from peripheral blood, collected 28 days after the second AZD1222 dose. This chain joins TRBV11-2 and TRBJ2-7, with TRBD2 matching 8 bases. CDR3 nucleotide sequence: TGTGCCAGCAGCTTCCGGGAGGGGCTCCTCTCCTACGAGCAGTACTTC. This gives the protein CASSFREGLLSYEQYF.